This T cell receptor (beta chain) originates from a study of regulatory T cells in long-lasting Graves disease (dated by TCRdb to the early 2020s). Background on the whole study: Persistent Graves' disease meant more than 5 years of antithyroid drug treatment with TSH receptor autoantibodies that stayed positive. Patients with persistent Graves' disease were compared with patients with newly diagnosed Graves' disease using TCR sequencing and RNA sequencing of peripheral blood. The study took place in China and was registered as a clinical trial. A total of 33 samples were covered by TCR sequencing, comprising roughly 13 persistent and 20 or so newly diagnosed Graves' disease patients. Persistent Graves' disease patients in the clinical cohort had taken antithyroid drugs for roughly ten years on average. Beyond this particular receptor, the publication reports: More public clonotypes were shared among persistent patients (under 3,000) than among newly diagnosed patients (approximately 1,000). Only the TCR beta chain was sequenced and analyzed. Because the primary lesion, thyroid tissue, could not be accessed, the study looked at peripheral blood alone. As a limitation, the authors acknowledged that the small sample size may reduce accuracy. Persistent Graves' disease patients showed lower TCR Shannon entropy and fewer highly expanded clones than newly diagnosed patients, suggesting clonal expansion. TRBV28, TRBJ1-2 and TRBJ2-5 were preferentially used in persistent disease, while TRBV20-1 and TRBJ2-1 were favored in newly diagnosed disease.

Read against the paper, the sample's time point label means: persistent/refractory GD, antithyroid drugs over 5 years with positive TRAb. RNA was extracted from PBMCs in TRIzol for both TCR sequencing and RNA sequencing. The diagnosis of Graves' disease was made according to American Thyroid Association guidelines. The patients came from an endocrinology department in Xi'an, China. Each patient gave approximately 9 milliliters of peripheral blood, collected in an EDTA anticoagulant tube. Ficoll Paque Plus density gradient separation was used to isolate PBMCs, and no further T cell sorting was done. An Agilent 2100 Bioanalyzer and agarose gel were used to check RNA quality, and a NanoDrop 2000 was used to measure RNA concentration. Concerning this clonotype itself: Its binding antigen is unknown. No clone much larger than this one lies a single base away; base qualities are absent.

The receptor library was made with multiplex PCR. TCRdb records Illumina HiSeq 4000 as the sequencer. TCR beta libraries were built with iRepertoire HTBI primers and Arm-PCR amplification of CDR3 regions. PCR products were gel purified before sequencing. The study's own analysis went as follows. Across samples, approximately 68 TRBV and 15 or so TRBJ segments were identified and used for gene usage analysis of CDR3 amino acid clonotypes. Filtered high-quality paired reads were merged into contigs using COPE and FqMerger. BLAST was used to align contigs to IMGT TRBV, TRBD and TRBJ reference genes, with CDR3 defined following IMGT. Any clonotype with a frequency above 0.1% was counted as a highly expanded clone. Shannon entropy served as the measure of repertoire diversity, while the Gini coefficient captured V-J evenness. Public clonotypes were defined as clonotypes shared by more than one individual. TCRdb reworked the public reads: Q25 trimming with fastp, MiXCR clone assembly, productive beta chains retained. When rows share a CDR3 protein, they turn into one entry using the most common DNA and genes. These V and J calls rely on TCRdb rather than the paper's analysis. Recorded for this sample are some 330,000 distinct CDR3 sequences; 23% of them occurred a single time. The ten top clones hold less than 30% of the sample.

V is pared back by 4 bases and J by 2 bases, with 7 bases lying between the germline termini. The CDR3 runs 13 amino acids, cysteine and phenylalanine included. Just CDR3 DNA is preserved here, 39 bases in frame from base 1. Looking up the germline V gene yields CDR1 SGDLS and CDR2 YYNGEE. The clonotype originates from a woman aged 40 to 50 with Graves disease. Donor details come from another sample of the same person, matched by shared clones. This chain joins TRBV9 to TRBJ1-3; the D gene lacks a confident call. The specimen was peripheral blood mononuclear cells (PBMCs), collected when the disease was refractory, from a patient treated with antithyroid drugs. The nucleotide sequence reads TGTGCCAGCAGCATAAACCCTGGAAACACCATATATTTT. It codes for CASSINPGNTIYF.